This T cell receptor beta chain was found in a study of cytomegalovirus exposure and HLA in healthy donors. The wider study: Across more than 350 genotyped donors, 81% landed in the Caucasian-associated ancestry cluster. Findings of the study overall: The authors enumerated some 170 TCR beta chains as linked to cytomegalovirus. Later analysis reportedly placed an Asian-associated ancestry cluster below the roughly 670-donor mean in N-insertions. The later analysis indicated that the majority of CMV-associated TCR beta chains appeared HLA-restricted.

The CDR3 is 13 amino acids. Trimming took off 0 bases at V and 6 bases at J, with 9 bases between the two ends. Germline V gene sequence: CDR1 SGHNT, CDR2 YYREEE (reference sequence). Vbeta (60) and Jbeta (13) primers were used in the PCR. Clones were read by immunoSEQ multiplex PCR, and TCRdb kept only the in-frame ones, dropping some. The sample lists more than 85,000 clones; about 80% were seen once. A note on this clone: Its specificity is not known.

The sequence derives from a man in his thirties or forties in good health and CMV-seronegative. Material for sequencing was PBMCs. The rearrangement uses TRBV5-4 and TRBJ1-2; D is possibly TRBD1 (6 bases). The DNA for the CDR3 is TGTGCCAGCAGCTTGGAGACAGGCAATGGCTACACCTTC. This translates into CASSLETGNGYTF.